What follows are 20 T cell receptor beta chains derived from one specimen sequenced in a study of T cells after yellow fever vaccination. TCRdb ran MiXCR on the 5' RACE reads and lists one entry per CDR3 protein. The data hold about 500,000 distinct CDR3 sequences, with approximately 16% observed a single time. Sequences were derived from PBMCs, sampled about 5 days after the first yellow fever vaccination. The receptors come from a man younger than 30 who received the YFV17D yellow fever vaccine.

This clonotype came up a few times. The rearrangement uses TRBV20-1 and TRBJ1-1; 8 bases map to TRBD1. Germline V lookup: CDR1 DFQATT, CDR2 SNEGSKA (reference sequence). The J segment lost 7 bases and the V segment lost 2 bases, leaving 9 bases of the junction unmatched. This CDR3 has 14 amino acids. CDR3 DNA: TGCAGTGCTAGATCGAGGACAGGGAGGATTGAAGCTTTCTTT. It encodes CSARSRTGRIEAFF.

To note about this clonotype: Compared with germline, one end of the junction differs, possibly owing to a read error. The chain recombines TRBV7-7 with TRBJ2-5; possible D gene TRBD2, 5 bases. The CDR3 is made up of 15 amino acids. Germline loops: CDR1 SSHAT, CDR2 FNYEAQ (reference sequence). CDR3 bases: TGTGCTAGCAGCCTCGGAGGTCGGGCTGGGGAGACCCAGTACTTC. Its translation: CASSLGGRAGETQYF.

Only a few counts were recorded for this clonotype. This chain connects TRBV30 to TRBJ2-7, with 9 positions matching TRBD2. CDR1 is GTSNPN and CDR2 is SVGIG in the germline V gene (reference sequence). Trimming removed 5 bases from V and 1 base from J; junction bases left unmatched: 3. The CDR3 totals 13 residues. Written as DNA, the CDR3 is TGTGCCTGGGGTCTAGCGGGGTCCTACGAGCAGTACTTC. Translating it yields CAWGLAGSYEQYF. Full variable domain (missing parts from reference TRBV30 and TRBJ2-7): SQTIHQWPATLVQPVGSPLSLECTVEGTSNPNLYWYRQAAGRGLQLLFYSVGIGQISSEVPQNLSASRPQDRQFILSSKKLLLSDSGFYLCAWGLAGSYEQYFGPGTRLTVT.

The rearrangement uses TRBV24-1 and TRBJ2-3, with TRBD1 matching 10 bases. V trimming: 5 bases; J trimming: 4 bases; junction bases outside the gene matches: 8. The germline gives CDR1 KGHDR, CDR2 SFDVKD. The CDR3 is made up of 16 amino acids. For the CDR3, the DNA is TGTGCCACCAGTGGCCGGACAGGGGGACGCGCAGATACGCAGTATTTT. The encoded protein is CATSGRTGGRADTQYF.

V is TRBV5-4 and J is TRBJ1-2, with D possibly matching TRBD1 (5 bases). The V and J ends lost 3 bases and 12 bases respectively, with 21 bases between them. The CDR3 covers 14 residues. The germline V gene encodes CDR1 SGHNT and CDR2 YYREEE (reference sequence). This CDR3 is CASSSGGMRLRDTF. DNA of the CDR3: TGTGCCAGCAGCTCCGGGGGAATGAGACTGCGAGACACCTTC.

The chain is built from TRBV20-1 and TRBJ2-7; perhaps TRBD1 as D (5 bases). The CDR3 has 14 residues. V lost 0 bases to trimming and J lost 2 bases, with 11 bases between them. The germline V gene encodes CDR1 DFQATT and CDR2 SNEGSKA (reference sequence). The CDR3 loop is CSARDLQGAYEQYF. The CDR3 coding sequence is TGCAGTGCTAGAGATCTGCAGGGCGCCTACGAGCAGTACTTC.

This rearrangement joins TRBV2 to TRBJ2-2; no clear D. The V and J ends lost 11 bases and 3 bases respectively, with 13 bases between them. Germline V gene sequence: CDR1 SNHLY, CDR2 FYNNEI. The CDR3 contains 13 residues. DNA for the CDR3: TGTGCCCCCAAGATACGGGACACCGGGGAGCTGTTTTTT. This encodes CAPKIRDTGELFF. Combining the CDR3 with reference TRBV2 and TRBJ2-2 gives the whole variable domain EPEVTQTPSHQVTQMGQEVILRCVPISNHLYFYWYRQILGQKVEFLVSFYNNEISEKSEIFDDQFSVERPDGSNFTLKIRSTKLEDSAMYFCAPKIRDTGELFFGEGSRLTVL.

This clonotype turned up a few times. J is TRBJ2-5 and V is TRBV3-1; D is unclear. This CDR3 has 13 amino acids. Germline V gives CDR1 LGHDT, CDR2 YNNKEL (reference sequence). V dropped 3 bases and J dropped 5 bases, with 10 bases sitting between them. CDR3 nucleotides: TGTGCCAGCAGCCAGTCTCGACGGGAGACCCAGTACTTC. It encodes CASSQSRRETQYF.

This clonotype was detected a few times. V is TRBV5-1 and J is TRBJ2-7; D gene uncertain. Germline values: CDR1 SGHRS, CDR2 YFSETQ. Trimming removed 0 bases at V and 4 bases at J, with 11 bases between. This CDR3 is 14 amino acids long. CDR3 amino acids: CASSLVAPPYEQYF. The CDR3 coding sequence is TGCGCCAGCAGCTTGGTGGCACCACCGTACGAGCAGTACTTC. Full variable domain (rest looked up from reference TRBV5-1 and TRBJ2-7): KAGVTQTPRYLIKTRGQQVTLSCSPISGHRSVSWYQQTPGQGLQFLFEYFSETQRNKGNFPGRFSGRQFSNSRSEMNVSTLELGDSALYLCASSLVAPPYEQYFGPGTRLTVT.

This sequence joins TRBV7-9 and TRBJ1-2; D is unresolved. The CDR3 covers 15 residues. Trimming removed 1 base at V and 8 bases at J, with 17 bases between. From germline, CDR1 is SEHNR and CDR2 FQNEAQ (reference sequence). CDR3 residues: CASSLVALPAWGYTF. The CDR3 coding sequence is TGTGCCAGCAGCTTAGTTGCCCTCCCCGCATGGGGCTACACCTTC.

V and J are TRBV6-4 and TRBJ2-3, with TRBD2 identical over 16 bases. The CDR3 length is 16 residues. Trimming removed 3 bases from V and 4 bases from J; junction bases left unmatched: 1. Per the germline V gene, CDR1 is MRHNA and CDR2 is SNTAGT. The CDR3 region is CASSEGLAGGPDTQYF. The CDR3, as DNA: TGTGCCAGCAGTGAGGGACTAGCGGGGGGGCCAGATACGCAGTATTTT.

This sequence joins TRBV28 and TRBJ2-5, with 7 bases matching TRBD1. Unmatched junction bases numbered 6, after V lost 6 bases and J lost 2 bases. The CDR3 is made up of 14 amino acids. CDR1 and CDR2 (germline): MDHEN, SYDVKM. CDR3 DNA sequence: TGTGCCAGCAGGGGAGTGGGACAGCAAGAGACCCAGTACTTC. Translating it yields CASRGVGQQETQYF.

This clonotype has just a few counts. This chain links TRBV20-1 with TRBJ2-1, with D tentatively TRBD2 (6 bases). The germline V gene encodes CDR1 DFQATT and CDR2 SNEGSKA (reference sequence). Trimming shortened V by 6 bases and J by 0 bases, and 18 bases separated the two germline ends. The CDR3 extends over 16 amino acids. In DNA, the CDR3 is TGCAGTGCCCGCATCCATAGCGGAGTCTCCTACAATGAGCAGTTCTTC. It codes for CSARIHSGVSYNEQFF.

The V call is TRBV7-9, the J call TRBJ2-7; D is ambiguous. Germline CDR1 SEHNR, CDR2 FQNEAQ (reference sequence). With 1 base removed from V and 0 bases from J, the gap between germline ends came to 7 bases. The CDR3 is made up of 14 amino acids. CDR3: CASSLEVGSYEQYV. CDR3 DNA sequence: TGTGCCAGCAGCTTAGAGGTCGGCTCCTACGAGCAGTACGTC.

This clonotype turned up a few times. This chain links TRBV5-4 with TRBJ2-7; 7 bases are shared with TRBD1. J lost 7 bases, V lost 4 bases, and 8 bases had no gene match. Per germline, CDR1 SGHNT and CDR2 YYREEE (reference sequence). This CDR3 spans 13 amino acids. The CDR3 protein is CASSKPGQSEQYF. The CDR3 region has the DNA TGTGCCAGCAGCAAGCCGGGACAGTCTGAGCAGTACTTC.

This clonotype came up a few times. J is TRBJ1-2 and V is TRBV7-2; TRBD1 agrees at 8 bases. CDR1 SGHTA and CDR2 FQGNSA come from the germline V gene. The V gene end was trimmed by 4 bases and the J gene end by 1 base; junction bases not matched to a gene: 8. CDR3 length: 16 amino acids. The CDR3 nucleotides read TGTGCCAGCAGCTCCGAGACAGGGGACTTTAACTATGGCTACACCTTC. This gives the protein CASSSETGDFNYGYTF.

Many counts were recorded for this clonotype. This rearrangement joins TRBV12-3 or TRBV12-4 to TRBJ1-1; the match to TRBD1 covers 8 bases. This CDR3 contains 13 residues. After removal of 7 bases from V and 4 bases from J, the junction contained 5 bases not matched to a gene. The CDR3 here is CASTQQGGTEAFF. The CDR3 nucleotides are TGTGCCAGCACTCAACAGGGGGGCACTGAAGCTTTCTTT.

This clonotype occurred once. The CDR3 spells CAISGQGGSYEQYF. CDR3 DNA: TGTGCCATCAGCGGGCAGGGCGGCTCCTACGAGCAGTACTTC. The chain carries TRBV10-3 and TRBJ2-7; a possible D gene is TRBD1 (5 bases). Germline CDR1 and CDR2: ENHRY and SYGVKD. V was cut by 6 bases and J by 0 bases, with 12 bases left in between. This CDR3 contains 14 residues.

J is TRBJ1-1 and V is TRBV19; D is undetermined. The germline V and J ends were trimmed by 6 bases and 1 base, with 9 bases remaining between them. The germline V gene encodes CDR1 LNHDA and CDR2 SQIVND (reference sequence). The CDR3 length is 13 residues. DNA of the CDR3: TGTGCCAGTAGCAACCGGAGGAACACTGAAGCTTTCTTT. This codes for CASSNRRNTEAFF.

The J gene is TRBJ2-1, the V gene TRBV6-1; 9 nucleotides line up with TRBD2. The ends lost 6 bases at V and 2 bases at J; junction bases unmatched: 5. The CDR3 extends over 15 amino acids. Germline assignment: CDR1 MNHNS and CDR2 SASEGT. CDR3 region: CASSVGLAAYNEQFF. Written as DNA, the CDR3 is TGTGCCAGCAGCGTGGGACTAGCAGCCTACAATGAGCAGTTCTTC.